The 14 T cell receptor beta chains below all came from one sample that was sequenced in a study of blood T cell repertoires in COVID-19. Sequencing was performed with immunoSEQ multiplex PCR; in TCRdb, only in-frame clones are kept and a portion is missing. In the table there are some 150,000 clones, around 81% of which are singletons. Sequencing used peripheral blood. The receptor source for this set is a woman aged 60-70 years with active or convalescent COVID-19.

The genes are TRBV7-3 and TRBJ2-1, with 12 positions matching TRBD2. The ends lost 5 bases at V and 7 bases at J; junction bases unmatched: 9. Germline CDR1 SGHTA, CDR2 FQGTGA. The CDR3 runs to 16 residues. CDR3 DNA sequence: TGTGCCAGCAGCCAAAAACTAGCGGGAGGTCGAAATGAGCAGTTCTTC. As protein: CASSQKLAGGRNEQFF.

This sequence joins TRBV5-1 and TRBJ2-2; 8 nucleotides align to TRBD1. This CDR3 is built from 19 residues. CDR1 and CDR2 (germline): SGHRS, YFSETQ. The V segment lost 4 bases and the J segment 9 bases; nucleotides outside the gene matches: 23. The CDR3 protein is CASSATRQDGTGRPRELFF. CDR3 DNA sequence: TGCGCCAGCAGCGCAACCAGGCAAGACGGGACAGGCCGACCACGGGAGCTGTTTTTT.

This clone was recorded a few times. CDR3 residues: CASSEGVMRGTSYEQYV. DNA for the CDR3: TGTGCCAGCAGTGAAGGGGTGATGCGGGGGACCTCCTACGAGCAGTACGTC. This chain joins TRBV6-1 and TRBJ2-7; the match to TRBD2 covers 7 bases. Germline CDR1 MNHNS, CDR2 SASEGT. CDR3 length equals 17 residues. V lost 1 base to trimming and J lost 0 bases; unmatched junction nucleotides: 9.

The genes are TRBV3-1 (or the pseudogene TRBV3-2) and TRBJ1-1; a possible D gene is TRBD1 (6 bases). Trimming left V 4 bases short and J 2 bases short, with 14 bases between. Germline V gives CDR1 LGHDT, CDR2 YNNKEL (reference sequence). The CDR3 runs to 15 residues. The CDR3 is CASSPQTTGNTEAFF. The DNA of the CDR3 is TGTGCCAGCAGCCCGCAGACGACAGGAAACACTGAAGCTTTCTTT.

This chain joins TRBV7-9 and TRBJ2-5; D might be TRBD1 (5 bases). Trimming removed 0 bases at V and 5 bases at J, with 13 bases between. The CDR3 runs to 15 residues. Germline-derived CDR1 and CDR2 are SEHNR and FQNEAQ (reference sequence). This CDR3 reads CASSLASGFTETQYF. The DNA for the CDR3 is TGTGCCAGCAGCTTAGCGTCAGGGTTTACGGAGACCCAGTACTTC.

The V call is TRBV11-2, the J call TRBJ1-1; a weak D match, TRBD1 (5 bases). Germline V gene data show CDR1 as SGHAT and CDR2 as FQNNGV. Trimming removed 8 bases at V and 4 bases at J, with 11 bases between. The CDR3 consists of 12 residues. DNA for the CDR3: TGTGCCAGCTCCCAGGGTTTCACTGAAGCTTTCTTT. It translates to CASSQGFTEAFF.

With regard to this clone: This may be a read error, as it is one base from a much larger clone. In DNA, the CDR3 is TGCGCCAGCAGCGCGACTAGCGGGGGGGCCGTCGGGGAGCTGTTTTTT. This encodes CASSATSGGAVGELFF. The chain uses TRBV5-1 and TRBJ2-2; 14 positions agree with TRBD2. The CDR3 spans 16 residues. Germline CDR1 reads SGHRS; CDR2 reads YFSETQ. V trimming: 4 bases; J trimming: 7 bases; junction bases outside the gene matches: 6.

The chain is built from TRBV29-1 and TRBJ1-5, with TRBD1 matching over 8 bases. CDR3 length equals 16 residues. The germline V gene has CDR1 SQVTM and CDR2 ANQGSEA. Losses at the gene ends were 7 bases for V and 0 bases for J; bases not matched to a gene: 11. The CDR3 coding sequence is TGCAGCGACTACAGGGGGGACAGTTTTAGCAATCAGCCCCAGCATTTT. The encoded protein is CSDYRGDSFSNQPQHF.

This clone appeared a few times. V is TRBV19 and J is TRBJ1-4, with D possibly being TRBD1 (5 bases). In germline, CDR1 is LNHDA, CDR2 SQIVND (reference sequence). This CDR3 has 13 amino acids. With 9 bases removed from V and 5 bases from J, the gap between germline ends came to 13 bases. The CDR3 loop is CASSDGGNEKLFF. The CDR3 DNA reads TGTGCCAGCTCGGACGGGGGGAATGAAAAACTGTTTTTT.

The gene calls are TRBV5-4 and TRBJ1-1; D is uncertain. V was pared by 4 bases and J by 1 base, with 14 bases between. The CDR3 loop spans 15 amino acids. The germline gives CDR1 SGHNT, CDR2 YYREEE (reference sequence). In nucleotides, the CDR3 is TGTGCCAGCAGCCCCTACCAGGCTGGGAACACTGAAGCTTTCTTT. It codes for CASSPYQAGNTEAFF.

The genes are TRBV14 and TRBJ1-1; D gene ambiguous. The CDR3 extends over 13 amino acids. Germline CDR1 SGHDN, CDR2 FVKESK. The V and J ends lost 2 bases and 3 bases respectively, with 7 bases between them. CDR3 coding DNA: TGTGCCAGCAGCCAAATTCGGGACACTGAAGCTTTCTTT. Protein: CASSQIRDTEAFF.

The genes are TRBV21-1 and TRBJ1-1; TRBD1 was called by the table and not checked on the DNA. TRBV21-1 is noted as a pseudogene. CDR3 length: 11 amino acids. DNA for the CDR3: TGTGCCAGACTAGGGGGAATTGAAGCTTTCTTT. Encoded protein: CARLGGIEAFF.

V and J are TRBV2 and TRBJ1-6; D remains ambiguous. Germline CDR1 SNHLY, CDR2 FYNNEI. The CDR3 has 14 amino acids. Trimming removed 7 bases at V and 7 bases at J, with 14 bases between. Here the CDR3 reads CASKEDVRNSPLHF. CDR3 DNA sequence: TGTGCCAGCAAGGAGGACGTCCGGAATTCACCCCTCCACTTT.

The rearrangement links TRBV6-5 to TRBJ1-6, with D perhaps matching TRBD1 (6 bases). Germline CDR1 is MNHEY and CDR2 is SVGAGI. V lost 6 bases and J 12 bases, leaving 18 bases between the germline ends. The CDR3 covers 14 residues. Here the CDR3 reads CASSAAGQLEPLHF. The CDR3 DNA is TGTGCCAGCAGCGCCGCCGGACAGTTAGAACCCCTCCACTTT.